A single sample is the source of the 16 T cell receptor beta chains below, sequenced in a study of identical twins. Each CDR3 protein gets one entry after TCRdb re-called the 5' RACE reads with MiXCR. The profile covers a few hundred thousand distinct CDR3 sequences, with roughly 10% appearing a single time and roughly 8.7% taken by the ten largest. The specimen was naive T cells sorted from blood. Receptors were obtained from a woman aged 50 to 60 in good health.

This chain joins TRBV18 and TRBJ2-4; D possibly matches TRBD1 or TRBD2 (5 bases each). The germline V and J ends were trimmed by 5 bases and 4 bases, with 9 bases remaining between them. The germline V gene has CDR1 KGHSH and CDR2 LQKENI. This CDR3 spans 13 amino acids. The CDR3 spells CASSRDGKNIQYF. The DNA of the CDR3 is TGTGCCAGCTCAAGGGACGGGAAAAACATTCAGTACTTC.

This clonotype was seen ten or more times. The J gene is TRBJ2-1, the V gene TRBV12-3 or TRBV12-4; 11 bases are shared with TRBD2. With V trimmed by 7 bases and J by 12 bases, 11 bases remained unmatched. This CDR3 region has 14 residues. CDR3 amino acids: CASNAGTSGMGQFF. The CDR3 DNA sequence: TGTGCCAGCAACGCCGGGACTAGCGGAATGGGGCAGTTCTTC.

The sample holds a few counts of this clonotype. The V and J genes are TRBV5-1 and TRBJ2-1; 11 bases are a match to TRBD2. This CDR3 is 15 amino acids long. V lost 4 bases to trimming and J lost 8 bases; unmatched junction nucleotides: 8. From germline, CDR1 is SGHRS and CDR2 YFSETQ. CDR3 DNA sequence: TGCGCCAGCAGCCTACTAGCGGGAGATGTGTATGAGCAGTTCTTC. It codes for CASSLLAGDVYEQFF.

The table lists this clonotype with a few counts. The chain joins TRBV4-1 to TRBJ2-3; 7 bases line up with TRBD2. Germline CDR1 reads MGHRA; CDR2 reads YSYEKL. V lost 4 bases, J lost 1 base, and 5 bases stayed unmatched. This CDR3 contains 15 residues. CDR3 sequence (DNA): TGCGCCAGCAGCCCACTCCTAGCGGGCACAGATACGCAGTATTTT. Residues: CASSPLLAGTDTQYF.

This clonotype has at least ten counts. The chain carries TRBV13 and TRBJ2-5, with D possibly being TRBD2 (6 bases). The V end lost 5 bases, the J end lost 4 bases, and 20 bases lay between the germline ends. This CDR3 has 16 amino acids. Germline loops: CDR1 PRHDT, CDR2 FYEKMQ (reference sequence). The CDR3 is CASSLTGLPSPETQYF. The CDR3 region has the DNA TGTGCCAGCAGCCTCACGGGACTCCCGTCCCCAGAGACCCAGTACTTC.

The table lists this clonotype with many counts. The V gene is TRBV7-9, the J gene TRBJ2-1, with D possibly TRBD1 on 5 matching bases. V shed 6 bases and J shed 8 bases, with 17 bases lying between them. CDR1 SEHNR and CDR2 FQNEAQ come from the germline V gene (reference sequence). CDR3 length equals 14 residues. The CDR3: CASSQIGASDEQFF. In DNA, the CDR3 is TGTGCCAGCAGTCAGATTGGGGCCAGTGATGAGCAGTTCTTC. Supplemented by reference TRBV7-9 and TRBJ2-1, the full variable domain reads DTGVSQNPRHKITKRGQNVTFRCDPISEHNRLYWYRQTLGQGPEFLTYFQNEAQLEKSRLLSDRFSAERPKGSFSTLEIQRTEQGDSAMYLCASSQIGASDEQFFGPGTRLTVL.

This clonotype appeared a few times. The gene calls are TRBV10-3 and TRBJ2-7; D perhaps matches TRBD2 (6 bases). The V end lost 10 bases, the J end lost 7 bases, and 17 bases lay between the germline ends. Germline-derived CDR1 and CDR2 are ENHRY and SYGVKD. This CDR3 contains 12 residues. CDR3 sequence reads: CATRVSGGEQYF. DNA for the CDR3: TGTGCCACCCGGGTCTCTGGGGGGGAGCAGTACTTC.

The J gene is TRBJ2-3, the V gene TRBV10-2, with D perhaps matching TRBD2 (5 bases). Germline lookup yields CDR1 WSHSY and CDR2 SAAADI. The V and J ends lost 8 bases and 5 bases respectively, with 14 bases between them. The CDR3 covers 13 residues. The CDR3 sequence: CASGLSSGDTQYF. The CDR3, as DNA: TGCGCCAGCGGCCTTTCGAGCGGAGATACGCAGTATTTT.

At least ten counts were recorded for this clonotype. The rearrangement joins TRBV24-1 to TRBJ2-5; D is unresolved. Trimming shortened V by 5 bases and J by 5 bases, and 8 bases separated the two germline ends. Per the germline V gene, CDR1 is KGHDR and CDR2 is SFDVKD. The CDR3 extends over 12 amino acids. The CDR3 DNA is TGTGCCACCAGTGGCGGACGGGAGACCCAGTACTTC. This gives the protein CATSGGRETQYF.

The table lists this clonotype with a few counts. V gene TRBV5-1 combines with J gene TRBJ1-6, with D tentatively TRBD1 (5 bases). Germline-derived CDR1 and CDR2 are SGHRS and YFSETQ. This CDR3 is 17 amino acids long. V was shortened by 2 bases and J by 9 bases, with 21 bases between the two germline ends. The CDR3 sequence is CASSFDSRGGIGSPLHF. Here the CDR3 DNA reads TGCGCCAGCAGCTTCGACAGCCGGGGGGGGATCGGTTCACCCCTCCACTTT.

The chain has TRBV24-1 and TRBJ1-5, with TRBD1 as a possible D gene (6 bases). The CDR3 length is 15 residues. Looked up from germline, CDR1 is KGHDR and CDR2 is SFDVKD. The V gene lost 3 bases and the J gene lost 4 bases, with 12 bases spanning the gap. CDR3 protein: CATSDTPDRNQPQHF. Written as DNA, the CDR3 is TGTGCCACCAGTGATACCCCGGACAGAAATCAGCCCCAGCATTTT.

The CDR3 sequence is CSVEGTGNEQYF. The CDR3 bases are TGCAGCGTTGAGGGGACAGGTAACGAGCAGTACTTC. The chain uses TRBV29-1 and TRBJ2-7, with 8 bases aligning to TRBD1. Germline assignment: CDR1 SQVTM and CDR2 ANQGSEA. The CDR3 runs to 12 residues. Trimming cost V 3 bases and J 5 bases; bases outside gene matches: 3.

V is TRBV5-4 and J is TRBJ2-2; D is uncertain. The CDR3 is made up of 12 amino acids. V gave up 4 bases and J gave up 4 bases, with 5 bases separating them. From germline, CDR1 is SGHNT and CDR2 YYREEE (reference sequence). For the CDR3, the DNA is TGTGCCAGCAGCGAGTTCACCGGGGAGCTGTTTTTT. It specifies CASSEFTGELFF.

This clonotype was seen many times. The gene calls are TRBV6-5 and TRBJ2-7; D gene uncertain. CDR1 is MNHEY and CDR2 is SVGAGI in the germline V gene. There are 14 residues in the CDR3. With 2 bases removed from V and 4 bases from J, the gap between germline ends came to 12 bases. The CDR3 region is CASSYARQGYEQYV. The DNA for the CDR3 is TGTGCCAGCAGTTACGCACGACAAGGGTACGAGCAGTACGTC.

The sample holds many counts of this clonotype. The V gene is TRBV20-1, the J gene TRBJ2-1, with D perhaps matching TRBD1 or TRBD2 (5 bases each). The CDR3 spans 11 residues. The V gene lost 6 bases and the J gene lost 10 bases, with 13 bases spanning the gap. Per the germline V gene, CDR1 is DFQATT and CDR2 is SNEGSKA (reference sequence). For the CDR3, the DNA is TGCAGTGCGCGGCTAGCAGGGGAGCAGTTCTTC. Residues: CSARLAGEQFF.

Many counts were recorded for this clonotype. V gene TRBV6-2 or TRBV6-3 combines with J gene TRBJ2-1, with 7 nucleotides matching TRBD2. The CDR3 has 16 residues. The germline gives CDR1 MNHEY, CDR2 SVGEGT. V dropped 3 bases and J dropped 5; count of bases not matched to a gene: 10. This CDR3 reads CASSYPGLGGNNEQFF. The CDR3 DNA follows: TGTGCCAGCAGTTATCCTGGACTAGGAGGAAACAATGAGCAGTTCTTC.